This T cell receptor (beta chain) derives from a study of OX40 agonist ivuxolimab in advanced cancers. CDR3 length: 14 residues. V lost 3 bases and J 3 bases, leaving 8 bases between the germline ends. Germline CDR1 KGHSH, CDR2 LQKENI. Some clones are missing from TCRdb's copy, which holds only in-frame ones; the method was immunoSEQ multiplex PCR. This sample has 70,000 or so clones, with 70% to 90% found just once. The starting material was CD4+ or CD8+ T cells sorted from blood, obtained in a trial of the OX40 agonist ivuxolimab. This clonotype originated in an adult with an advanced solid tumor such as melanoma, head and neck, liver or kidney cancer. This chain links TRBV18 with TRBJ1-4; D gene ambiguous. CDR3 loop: CASSPRPSNEKLFF. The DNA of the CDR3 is TGTGCCAGCTCACCCAGGCCTTCTAATGAAAAACTGTTTTTT.